The 13 T cell receptor beta chains below were found in one sample sequenced in a study of OX40 agonist ivuxolimab in advanced cancers. Libraries were prepared by immunoSEQ multiplex PCR; TCRdb keeps only in-frame clonotypes and omits some of them. Here the sample spans approximately 41,000 clones, 80% to 90% being singletons. This specimen consisted of CD4+ or CD8+ T cells sorted from blood, obtained in a trial of the OX40 agonist ivuxolimab. The receptors shown here come from an adult with an advanced solid tumor such as melanoma, head and neck, liver or kidney cancer.

The chain combines TRBV2 with TRBJ2-1; 10 bases map to TRBD2. This CDR3 comprises 14 residues. In germline, CDR1 is SNHLY, CDR2 FYNNEI. J was trimmed by 9 bases and V by 11 bases; bases with no gene match: 13. The CDR3 reads CAGLSGGALGEQFF. The DNA for the CDR3 is TGTGCCGGTTTGAGCGGGGGGGCCCTCGGTGAGCAGTTCTTC.

The chain joins TRBV29-1 to TRBJ2-7; 8 nucleotides line up with TRBD1. In germline, CDR1 is SQVTM, CDR2 ANQGSEA. The CDR3 is 13 amino acids. The ends lost 7 bases at V and 3 bases at J; junction bases unmatched: 8. The CDR3 is CSGIRGQDYEQYF. The CDR3 nucleotides are TGCAGCGGGATCAGGGGGCAAGACTACGAGCAGTACTTC.

In DNA, the CDR3 is TGCAGCGTTGAGACGGGGAACTCCTACGAGCAGTACTTC. The encoded protein is CSVETGNSYEQYF. The chain joins TRBV29-1 to TRBJ2-7; possibly TRBD2 for D (5 bases). V lost 3 bases and J 0 bases, leaving 9 bases between the germline ends. Germline V gives CDR1 SQVTM, CDR2 ANQGSEA. The CDR3 consists of 13 residues.

As DNA, the CDR3 is TGTGCCTGGACTCTCAACCTCAATGAGCAGTTCTTC. As protein: CAWTLNLNEQFF. The V call is TRBV30, the J call TRBJ2-1; D not resolved. The CDR3 spans 12 residues. V was shortened by 4 bases and J by 6 bases, with 10 bases between the two germline ends. Germline CDR1 GTSNPN, CDR2 SVGIG (reference sequence).

The chain recombines TRBV5-6 with TRBJ2-7; the D is unclear. Germline values: CDR1 SGHDT, CDR2 YYEEEE. V was pared by 4 bases and J by 6 bases, with 8 bases between. The CDR3 is 11 residues long. This CDR3 is CASSQTSEQYF. The CDR3 DNA is TGTGCCAGCAGCCAGACGAGCGAGCAGTACTTC. Based on the CDR3 plus reference TRBV5-6 and TRBJ2-7, the full variable domain is DAGVTQSPTHLIKTRGQQVTLRCSPKSGHDTVSWYQQALGQGPQFIFQYYEEEERQRGNFPDRFSGHQFPNYSSELNVNALLLGDSALYLCASSQTSEQYFGPGTRLTVT.

This chain joins TRBV28 and TRBJ1-2; 7 bases fit TRBD1. Germline V gene data show CDR1 as MDHEN and CDR2 as SYDVKM. After removal of 5 bases from V and 4 bases from J, the junction contained 7 bases not matched to a gene. CDR3 length equals 14 residues. This chain's CDR3 is CASSPQGDSYGYTF. Written as DNA, the CDR3 is TGTGCCAGCAGTCCACAAGGGGACAGCTATGGCTACACCTTC.

The chain is built from TRBV4-3 and TRBJ2-7; 10 nucleotides agree with TRBD1. The CDR3 is made up of 16 amino acids. Germline trimming cut 4 bases from V and 5 bases from J; bases unmatched to any gene: 11. Per germline, CDR1 LGHNA and CDR2 YSLEER. The chain's CDR3 is CASSRTGGVDLHEQYF. For the CDR3, the DNA is TGCGCCAGCAGCCGGACAGGGGGAGTAGACCTCCACGAGCAGTACTTC.

V gene TRBV9 combines with J gene TRBJ2-4; possible D gene TRBD1, 5 bases. The CDR3 totals 15 residues. With 3 bases removed from V and 0 bases from J, the gap between germline ends came to 10 bases. Germline lookup yields CDR1 SGDLS and CDR2 YYNGEE. CDR3 coding DNA: TGTGCCAGCAGCGGCCCGACAGAAGCCAAAAACATTCAGTACTTC. Residues: CASSGPTEAKNIQYF.

This clone was detected only once. The rearrangement links TRBV9 to TRBJ2-6, with D uncertain. The V end was cut by 3 bases, the J end by 6 bases, with 13 bases between. Germline V gives CDR1 SGDLS, CDR2 YYNGEE. The CDR3 totals 15 residues. The CDR3 reads CASSDTPHPANVLTF. The CDR3 DNA is TGTGCCAGCAGCGACACACCCCATCCGGCCAACGTCCTGACTTTC.

Only one count was recorded for this clone. The V call is TRBV7-8, the J call TRBJ2-7, with D possibly matching TRBD1 (6 bases). This CDR3 has 13 amino acids. V lost 5 bases to trimming and J lost 2 bases, with 10 bases between them. The germline V gene has CDR1 SGHVS and CDR2 FQNEAQ. CDR3 in DNA: TGTGCCAGCAGCCATCGACAGGCCTACGAGCAGTACTTC. Protein product: CASSHRQAYEQYF.

CDR3 sequence reads: CASSYGGGGVYEQYF. The CDR3 DNA reads as TGTGCCAGCAGTTACGGAGGTGGTGGAGTTTACGAGCAGTACTTC. The gene calls are TRBV6-5 and TRBJ2-7, with D possibly TRBD2 on 5 matching bases. The CDR3 runs to 15 residues. From germline, CDR1 is MNHEY and CDR2 SVGAGI. V lost 2 bases and J lost 4, with 15 bases in between.

CDR3 nucleotide sequence: TGTGCCAGCACCCTAAGCGGGGGGGCTGGTGCTGGGGCCAACGTCCTGACTTTC. It translates to CASTLSGGAGAGANVLTF. The chain carries TRBV2 and TRBJ2-6, with 10 bases lining up with TRBD2. This CDR3 is built from 18 residues. V trimming: 7 bases; J trimming: 2 bases; junction bases outside the gene matches: 11. Germline V gene lookup returns CDR1 SNHLY and CDR2 FYNNEI.

This clone has a single count. V usage is TRBV27 and J usage is TRBJ2-7, with TRBD2 matching over 8 bases. J was trimmed by 2 bases and V by 5 bases; bases with no gene match: 8. The CDR3 spans 15 residues. The germline V gene encodes CDR1 MNHEY and CDR2 SMNVEV (reference sequence). The CDR3 protein is CASSPAGGSAYEQYF. CDR3 nucleotide sequence: TGTGCCAGCAGTCCTGCGGGGGGAAGCGCCTACGAGCAGTACTTC.